These T cell receptor beta chains were read from a single sample in a study of T cell responses to AZD1222 COVID-19 vaccine. The method was immunoSEQ multiplex PCR; TCRdb's version includes in-frame clones alone and lacks a portion of them. The sample shows 65,000 to 85,000 clones, about 91% of them seen only once. The sequencing used peripheral blood, collected 28 days after the second dose of the MenACWY control vaccine. Receptor source: an adult who received the MenACWY meningococcal vaccine as a control. Both conserved end residues are part of each CDR3. The D gene is left open where the match is weak. Not every row has a clone size; where given, it reads once, few, many or a size class.

j_call d_call cdr3_length v_call clone_size cdr3_aa cdr3_nt
TRBJ1-1 - 16 TRBV7-2 - CASKIRTGKENTEAFF TGTGCCAGCAAAATCCGTACAGGGAAAGAGAACACTGAAGCTTTCTTT
TRBJ1-3 TRBD1 17 TRBV2 few CASSETRSGTAGNTIYF TGTGCCAGCAGTGAAACGAGATCCGGGACAGCTGGAAACACCATATATTTT
TRBJ2-2 - 11 TRBV30 - CAAKGTGELFF TGTGCCGCCAAGGGGACCGGGGAGCTGTTTTTT
TRBJ1-6 - 13 TRBV19 few CASSLNLNSPLHF TGTGCCAGTAGTTTGAACCTAAATTCACCCCTCCACTTT
TRBJ1-2 TRBD1 13 TRBV10-3 - CAITPTGAYGYTF TGTGCCATCACTCCAACAGGGGCCTATGGCTACACCTTC
TRBJ1-3 - 14 TRBV7-9 - CASSLVGTGNTIYF TGTGCCAGCAGCTTAGTAGGGACTGGAAACACCATATATTTT
TRBJ2-3 - 15 TRBV5-4 - CASSAPTGGTDTQYF TGTGCCAGCAGCGCACCGACCGGGGGCACAGATACGCAGTATTTT
TRBJ2-2 TRBD1 15 TRBV7-9 - CASTTGQLNTGELFF TGTGCCAGCACCACGGGACAGCTGAACACCGGGGAGCTGTTTTTT
TRBJ1-5 - 15 TRBV28 once CASRLAGGVQQPQHF TGTGCCAGCAGACTTGCCGGGGGGGTCCAACAGCCCCAGCATTTT
TRBJ1-5 - 11 TRBV6-5 - CASRLEQPQHF TGTGCCAGCAGACTAGAGCAGCCCCAGCATTTT
TRBJ1-2 - 14 TRBV5-6 - CASSLIQQGMGYTF TGTGCCAGCAGCTTGATTCAACAGGGAATGGGCTACACCTTC